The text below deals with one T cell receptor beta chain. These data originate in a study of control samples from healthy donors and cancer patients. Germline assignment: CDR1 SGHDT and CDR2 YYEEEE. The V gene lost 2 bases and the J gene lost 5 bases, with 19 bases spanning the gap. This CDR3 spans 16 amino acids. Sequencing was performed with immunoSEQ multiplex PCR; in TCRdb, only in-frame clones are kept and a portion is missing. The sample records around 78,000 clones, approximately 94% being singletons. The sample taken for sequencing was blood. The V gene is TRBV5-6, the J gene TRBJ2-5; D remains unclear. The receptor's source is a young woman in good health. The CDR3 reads CASSLSILTGGETQYF. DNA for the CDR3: TGTGCCAGCAGCTTATCGATCCTGACCGGTGGGGAGACCCAGTACTTC.